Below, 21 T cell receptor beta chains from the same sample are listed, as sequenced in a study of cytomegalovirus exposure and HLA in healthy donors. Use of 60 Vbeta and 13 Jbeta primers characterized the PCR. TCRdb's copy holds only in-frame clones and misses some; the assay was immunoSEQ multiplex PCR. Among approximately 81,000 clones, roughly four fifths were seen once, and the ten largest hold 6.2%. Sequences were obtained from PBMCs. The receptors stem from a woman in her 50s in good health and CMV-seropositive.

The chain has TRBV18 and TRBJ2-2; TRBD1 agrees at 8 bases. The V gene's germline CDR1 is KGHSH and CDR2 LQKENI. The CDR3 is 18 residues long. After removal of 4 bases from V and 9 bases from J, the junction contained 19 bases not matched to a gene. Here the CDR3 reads CASSLNNGQGAKRRELFF. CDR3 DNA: TGTGCCAGCTCACTTAATAACGGGCAGGGGGCGAAGAGGAGGGAGCTGTTTTTT.

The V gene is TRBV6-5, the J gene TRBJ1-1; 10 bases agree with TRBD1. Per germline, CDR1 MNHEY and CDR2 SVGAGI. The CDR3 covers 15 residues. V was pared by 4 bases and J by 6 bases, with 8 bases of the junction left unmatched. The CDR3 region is CASSWTGGKVSEAFF. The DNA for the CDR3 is TGTGCCAGCAGTTGGACAGGGGGGAAAGTCTCTGAAGCTTTCTTT.

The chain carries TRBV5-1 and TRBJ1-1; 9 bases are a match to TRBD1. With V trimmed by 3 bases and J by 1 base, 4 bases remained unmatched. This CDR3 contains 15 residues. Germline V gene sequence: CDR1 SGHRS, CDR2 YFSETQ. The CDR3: CASSWGQGSNTEAFF. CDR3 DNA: TGCGCCAGCAGCTGGGGACAGGGTTCGAACACTGAAGCTTTCTTT.

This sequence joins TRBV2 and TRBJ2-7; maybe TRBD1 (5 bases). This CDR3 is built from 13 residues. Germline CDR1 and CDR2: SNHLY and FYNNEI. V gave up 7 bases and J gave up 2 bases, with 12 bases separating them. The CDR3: CASMPGFAYEQYF. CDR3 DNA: TGTGCCAGCATGCCAGGGTTTGCCTACGAGCAGTACTTC.

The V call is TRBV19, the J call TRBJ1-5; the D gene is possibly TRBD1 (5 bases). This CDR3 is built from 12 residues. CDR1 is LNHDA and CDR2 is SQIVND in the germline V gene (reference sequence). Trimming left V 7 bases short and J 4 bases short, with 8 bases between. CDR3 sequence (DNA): TGTGCCAGTATGGAGGGGAATCAGCCCCAGCATTTT. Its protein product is CASMEGNQPQHF.

CDR3 sequence: CASRVRVTDTQYF. CDR3 sequence (DNA): TGTGCCAGCAGGGTGAGAGTCACAGATACGCAGTATTTT. The chain couples TRBV6-5 to TRBJ2-3; no definite D call. V was cut by 6 bases and J by 2 bases, with 9 bases left in between. Germline values: CDR1 MNHEY, CDR2 SVGAGI. The length of the CDR3 is 13 residues.

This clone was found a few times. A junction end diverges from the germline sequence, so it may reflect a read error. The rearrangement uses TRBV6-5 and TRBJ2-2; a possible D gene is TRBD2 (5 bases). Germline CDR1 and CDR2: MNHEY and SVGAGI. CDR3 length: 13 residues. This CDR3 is CASSRGNPGELFF. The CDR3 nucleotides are TGTGCCAGCAGCAGAGGGAACCCCGGGGAGCTGTTTTTT.

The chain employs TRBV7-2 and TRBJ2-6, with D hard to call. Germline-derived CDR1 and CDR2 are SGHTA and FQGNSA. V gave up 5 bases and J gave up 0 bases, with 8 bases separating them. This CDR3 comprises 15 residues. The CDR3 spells CASSPVRSGANVLTF. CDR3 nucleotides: TGTGCCAGCAGCCCCGTCCGCTCTGGGGCCAACGTCCTGACTTTC.

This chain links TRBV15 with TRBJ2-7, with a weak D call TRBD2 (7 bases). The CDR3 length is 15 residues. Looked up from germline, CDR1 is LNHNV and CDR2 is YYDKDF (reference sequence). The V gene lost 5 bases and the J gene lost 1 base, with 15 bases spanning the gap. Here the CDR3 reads CATSEGGVRSYEQYF. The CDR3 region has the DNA TGTGCCACCAGCGAAGGGGGGGTCCGTTCCTACGAGCAGTACTTC.

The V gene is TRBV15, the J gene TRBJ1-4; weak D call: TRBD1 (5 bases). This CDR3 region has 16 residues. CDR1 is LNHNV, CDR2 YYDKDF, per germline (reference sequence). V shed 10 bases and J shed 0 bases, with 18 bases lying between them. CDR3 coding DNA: TGTGCCATCTCGGGGGACGGGACGGCAACTAATGAAAAACTGTTTTTT. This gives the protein CAISGDGTATNEKLFF.

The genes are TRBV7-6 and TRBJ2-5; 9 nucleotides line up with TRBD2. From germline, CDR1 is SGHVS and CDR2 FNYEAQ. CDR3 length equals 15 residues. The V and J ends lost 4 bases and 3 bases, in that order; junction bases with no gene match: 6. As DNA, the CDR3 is TGTGCCAGCAGCTCCCGACTAGCGGAAAAAGAGACCCAGTACTTC. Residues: CASSSRLAEKETQYF.

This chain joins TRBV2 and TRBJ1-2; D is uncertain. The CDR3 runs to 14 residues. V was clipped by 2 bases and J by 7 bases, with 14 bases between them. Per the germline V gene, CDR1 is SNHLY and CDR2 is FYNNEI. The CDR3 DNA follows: TGTGCCAGCAGTGAACTGGTCAGACGCGGTGGCTACACCTTC. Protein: CASSELVRRGGYTF. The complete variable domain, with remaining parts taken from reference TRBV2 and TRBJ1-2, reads EPEVTQTPSHQVTQMGQEVILRCVPISNHLYFYWYRQILGQKVEFLVSFYNNEISEKSEIFDDQFSVERPDGSNFTLKIRSTKLEDSAMYFCASSELVRRGGYTFGSGTRLTVV.

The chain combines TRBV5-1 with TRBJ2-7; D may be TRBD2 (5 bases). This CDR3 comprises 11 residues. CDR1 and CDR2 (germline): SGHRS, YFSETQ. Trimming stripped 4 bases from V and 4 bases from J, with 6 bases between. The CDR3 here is CASSGGYEQYF. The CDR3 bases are TGCGCCAGCAGCGGAGGTTACGAGCAGTACTTC.

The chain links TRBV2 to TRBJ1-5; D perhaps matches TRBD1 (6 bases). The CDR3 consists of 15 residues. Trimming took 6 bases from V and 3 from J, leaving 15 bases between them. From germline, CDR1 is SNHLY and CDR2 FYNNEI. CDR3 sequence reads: CASREGGNDNQPQHF. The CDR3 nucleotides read TGTGCCAGCAGGGAGGGGGGGAACGACAATCAGCCCCAGCATTTT.

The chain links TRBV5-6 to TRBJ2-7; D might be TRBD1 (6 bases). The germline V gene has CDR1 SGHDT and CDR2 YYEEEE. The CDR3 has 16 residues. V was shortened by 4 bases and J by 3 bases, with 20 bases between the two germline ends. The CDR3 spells CASSQVDGEGGYEQYF. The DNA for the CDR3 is TGTGCCAGCAGCCAAGTAGATGGGGAAGGGGGCTACGAGCAGTACTTC.

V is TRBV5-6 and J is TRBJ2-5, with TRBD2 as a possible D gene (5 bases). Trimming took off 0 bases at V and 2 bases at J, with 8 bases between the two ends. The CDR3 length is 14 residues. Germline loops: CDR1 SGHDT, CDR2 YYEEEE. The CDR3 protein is CASSLGRAQETQYF. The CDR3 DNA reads TGTGCCAGCAGCTTGGGGCGGGCTCAAGAGACCCAGTACTTC.

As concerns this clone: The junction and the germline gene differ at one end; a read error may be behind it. The CDR3: CASSIDQGQLNTGELFF. The DNA for the CDR3 is TGTGCCAGTAGCATAGATCAGGGACAGTTAAACACCGGGGAGCTGTTTTTT. The chain employs TRBV19 and TRBJ2-2; TRBD1 matches 7 bases. Germline assignment: CDR1 LNHDA and CDR2 SQIVND (reference sequence). This CDR3 comprises 17 residues.

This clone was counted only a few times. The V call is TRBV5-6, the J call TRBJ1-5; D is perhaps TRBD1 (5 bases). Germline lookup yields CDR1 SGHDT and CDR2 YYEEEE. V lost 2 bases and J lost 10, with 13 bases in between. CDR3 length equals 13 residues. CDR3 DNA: TGTGCCAGCAGCTTTCAGGACACGTCTCCCCAGCATTTT. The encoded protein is CASSFQDTSPQHF. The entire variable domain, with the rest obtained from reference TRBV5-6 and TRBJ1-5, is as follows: DAGVTQSPTHLIKTRGQQVTLRCSPKSGHDTVSWYQQALGQGPQFIFQYYEEEERQRGNFPDRFSGHQFPNYSSELNVNALLLGDSALYLCASSFQDTSPQHFGDGTRLSIL.

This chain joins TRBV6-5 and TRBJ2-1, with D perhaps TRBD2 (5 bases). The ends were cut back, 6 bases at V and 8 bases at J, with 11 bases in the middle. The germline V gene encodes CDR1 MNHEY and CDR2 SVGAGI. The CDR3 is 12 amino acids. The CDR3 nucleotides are TGTGCCAGCAGAGCCCGGGGTGATGAGCAGTTCTTC. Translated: CASRARGDEQFF.

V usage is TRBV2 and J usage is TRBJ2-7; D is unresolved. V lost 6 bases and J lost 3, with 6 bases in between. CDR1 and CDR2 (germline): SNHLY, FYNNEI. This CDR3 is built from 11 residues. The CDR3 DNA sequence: TGTGCCAGCAGAACAAACTACGAGCAGTACTTC. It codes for CASRTNYEQYF. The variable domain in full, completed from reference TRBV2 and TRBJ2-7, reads EPEVTQTPSHQVTQMGQEVILRCVPISNHLYFYWYRQILGQKVEFLVSFYNNEISEKSEIFDDQFSVERPDGSNFTLKIRSTKLEDSAMYFCASRTNYEQYFGPGTRLTVT.

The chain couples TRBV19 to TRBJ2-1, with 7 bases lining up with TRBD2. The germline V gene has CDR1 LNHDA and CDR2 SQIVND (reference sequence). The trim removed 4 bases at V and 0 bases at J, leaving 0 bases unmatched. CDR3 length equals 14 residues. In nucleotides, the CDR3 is TGTGCCAGTAGTAAGCGGGGCTCCTACAATGAGCAGTTCTTC. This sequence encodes CASSKRGSYNEQFF.